The 8 T cell receptor beta chains below come from one sample, sequenced in a study of blood T cell repertoires in COVID-19. The protocol was immunoSEQ multiplex PCR, while the TCRdb copy is restricted to in-frame clones and leaves out a portion. The sample has 150,000 to 200,000 clones, 82% seen once; the top ten hold more than 7.5%. The sequenced sample was peripheral blood. Receptors originate from a woman aged 70-85 years with acute or convalescent COVID-19.

This rearrangement joins TRBV25-1 to TRBJ2-7, with D possibly TRBD2 on 5 matching bases. V was cut by 3 bases and J by 6 bases, with 12 bases left in between. Germline CDR1 and CDR2: MGHDK and SYGVNS. The CDR3 has 13 residues. CDR3 residues: CASSDTGSGEQYF. DNA of the CDR3: TGTGCCAGCAGTGATACGGGGTCCGGCGAGCAGTACTTC.

This clone was detected only once. The chain is built from TRBV6-2 or TRBV6-3 and TRBJ2-7, with D tentatively TRBD2 (5 bases). The CDR3 spans 14 residues. V was shortened by 2 bases and J by 3 bases, with 11 bases between the two germline ends. Germline CDR1 is MNHEY and CDR2 is SVGEGT. CDR3 DNA: TGTGCCAGCAGTTACCGAGCGGATTTCTACGAGCAGTACTTC. Translation gives CASSYRADFYEQYF.

This clone is a singleton in its sample. The same CDR3 can be traced to other DNA sequences in this sample. The V and J genes are TRBV5-1 and TRBJ2-1, with D hard to call. The germline gives CDR1 SGHRS, CDR2 YFSETQ. The germline V and J ends were trimmed by 0 bases and 4 bases, with 5 bases remaining between them. The CDR3 has 13 residues. CDR3 in amino acids: CASSLGQYNEQFF. The CDR3 DNA is TGCGCCAGCAGCTTGGGTCAGTACAATGAGCAGTTCTTC. Based on the CDR3 plus reference TRBV5-1 and TRBJ2-1, the full variable domain is KAGVTQTPRYLIKTRGQQVTLSCSPISGHRSVSWYQQTPGQGLQFLFEYFSETQRNKGNFPGRFSGRQFSNSRSEMNVSTLELGDSALYLCASSLGQYNEQFFGPGTRLTVL.

This CDR3 reads CASSLQGVGSPLHF. The CDR3 region has the DNA TGTGCCAGCAGCTTACAGGGGGTAGGTTCACCCCTCCACTTT. This chain uses TRBV7-2 with TRBJ1-6, with 7 bases lining up with TRBD1. Germline CDR1 reads SGHTA; CDR2 reads FQGNSA. This CDR3 spans 14 amino acids. The ends lost 2 bases at V and 9 bases at J; junction bases unmatched: 4.

This sequence joins TRBV27 and TRBJ2-3; a weak D match, TRBD1 (6 bases). CDR1 MNHEY and CDR2 SMNVEV come from the germline V gene (reference sequence). The CDR3 length is 15 residues. With 2 bases removed from V and 3 bases from J, the gap between germline ends came to 12 bases. The CDR3 sequence is CASSLRAGATDTQYF. The CDR3 region has the DNA TGTGCCAGCAGTTTACGGGCAGGGGCGACAGATACGCAGTATTTT.

This clone was observed a handful of times. This sample includes further DNA sequences coding for the same CDR3. The chain uses TRBV27 and TRBJ1-1; tentative D call: TRBD1 (5 bases). The CDR3 spans 14 residues. Germline V CDR1 and CDR2: MNHEY, SMNVEV (reference sequence). Deletions cut 6 bases from V and 4 bases from J, with 15 bases between. Here the CDR3 reads CASRWGGEGTEAFF. The CDR3 DNA reads as TGTGCCAGCAGGTGGGGAGGGGAAGGCACTGAAGCTTTCTTT.

This rearrangement joins TRBV18 to TRBJ1-1; perhaps TRBD1 as D (6 bases). CDR1 is KGHSH and CDR2 is LQKENI in the germline V gene. CDR3 length: 14 amino acids. The V end was cut by 3 bases, the J end by 3 bases, with 11 bases between. The chain's CDR3 is CASSPAGEYTEAFF. CDR3 DNA sequence: TGTGCCAGCTCACCGGCAGGGGAGTACACTGAAGCTTTCTTT.

This clone showed up just a few times. The chain joins TRBV19 to TRBJ1-5, with a weak D call TRBD1 (5 bases). CDR3 size: 15 residues. Germline V gene data show CDR1 as LNHDA and CDR2 as SQIVND (reference sequence). The ends were cut back, 7 bases at V and 6 bases at J, with 19 bases in the middle. The CDR3 DNA follows: TGTGCCAGTACCCCAAGTCTTAGGGGTTTTCAGCCCCAGCATTTT. Its translation: CASTPSLRGFQPQHF.